A selection of T cell receptor beta chains follows, all from one sample in a study of cytomegalovirus exposure and HLA in healthy donors. Profiling relied on immunoSEQ multiplex PCR, and the TCRdb table lists in-frame clones only, not all of them. The data show about 120,000 clones, roughly 66% seen once. The specimen was PBMCs. Every receptor here comes from a man between 18 and 29 years old in good health and CMV-seronegative. CDR3s include the opening cysteine and the closing phenylalanine or tryptophan. The D gene is left open where the match is weak. A clone size is listed for some rows: how often the clone was seen (once, few, many), or a class if it is expanded.

CDR3 DNA,CDR3 protein,D gene,clone size,J gene,V gene
TGCAGCGTTGAAATGGCGGGGATCCCCTACGAGCAGTACTTC,CSVEMAGIPYEQYF,.,.,TRBJ2-7,TRBV29-1
TGTGCCAGCAGCTTAGACAAATTTCGTCAGCCCCAGCATTTT,CASSLDKFRQPQHF,.,.,TRBJ1-5,TRBV7-2
TGTGCCAGCAGCTGGCGATGGGGGACAGGGGCCCACGAGCAGTACTTC,CASSWRWGTGAHEQYF,TRBD1,.,TRBJ2-7,TRBV5-4
TGTGCCAGCAGTTCCCCCGGAGGTTTGTCCGGACAGGGAACTTCCTACGAGCAGTACTTC,CASSSPGGLSGQGTSYEQYF,TRBD1,.,TRBJ2-7,TRBV28
TGTGCCAGCAGCCGACAGACCAACTCTGGAAACACCATATATTTT,CASSRQTNSGNTIYF,.,.,TRBJ1-3,TRBV6-5
TGTGCCAGCAGTACCCCGGGTAGCGGGAGAGTAGGGGAGCTGTTTTTT,CASSTPGSGRVGELFF,TRBD2,.,TRBJ2-2,TRBV28
TGTGCCTGGAGGGGACAGGGGCGCCAGCCCCAGCATTTT,CAWRGQGRQPQHF,TRBD1,.,TRBJ1-5,TRBV30
TGTGCCAGCAGTTACGGGGGGGTTGAAGCTTTCTTT,CASSYGGVEAFF,.,.,TRBJ1-1,TRBV6-5
TGCAGCGTGGGTGGGGAACAGGGGGCTGGAGGATGTGGCTACACCTTC,CSVGGEQGAGGCGYTF,TRBD1,.,TRBJ1-2,TRBV29-1
TGTGCCAGCAGCTGGACACTTACCATTTCCTACGAGCAGTACTTC,CASSWTLTISYEQYF,.,.,TRBJ2-7,TRBV11-2
TGTGCCAGCAGTTTATCGATCCAGGGGGGAACCAAAAACATTCAGTACTTC,CASSLSIQGGTKNIQYF,.,.,TRBJ2-4,TRBV27
TGTGCCAGCAGCCTAGCAATCAACACTGAAGCTTTCTTT,CASSLAINTEAFF,.,few,TRBJ1-1,TRBV11-2
TGTGCCAGTCCGGGACAAGTGAACACTGAAGCTTTCTTT,CASPGQVNTEAFF,.,.,TRBJ1-1,TRBV2
TGTGCCAGCAGTCCCACCGGGGAGGGCTGGGGCGACGAGTACTTC,CASSPTGEGWGDEYF,TRBD2,once,TRBJ2-7,TRBV28
TGTGCCAGCAGCCTAGCGGGGATTAACAATGAGCAGTTCTTC,CASSLAGINNEQFF,TRBD2,.,TRBJ2-1,TRBV6-6
TGTGCCAGCAGACCCGGGACTAAAGAGACCCAGTACTTC,CASRPGTKETQYF,TRBD2,.,TRBJ2-5,TRBV28
TGCGCCAGCAGCCCGGGACAAGGGGTTAGAGGGGAGCTGTTTTTT,CASSPGQGVRGELFF,.,.,TRBJ2-2,TRBV4-3
TGTGCCAGCAGGCGTCAGGGGGCCGGGGAGCTGTTTTTT,CASRRQGAGELFF,TRBD1,.,TRBJ2-2,TRBV28
TGCAGTGTTCGCGGCACTGAAGCTTTCTTT,CSVRGTEAFF,.,few,TRBJ1-1,TRBV20-1
TGTGCCACCAGCGAGGGAACACAGCCCCAGCATTTT,CATSEGTQPQHF,.,few,TRBJ1-5,TRBV15
TGTGCCAGCAGCTTAAGTCATCAGTCCACGGGGAGTCGGGACACTGAAGCTTTCTTT,CASSLSHQSTGSRDTEAFF,.,.,TRBJ1-1,TRBV7-6
TGTGCCAGCAGCCCCGGACTAGCAAGCTACAATGAGCAGTTCTTC,CASSPGLASYNEQFF,TRBD2,few,TRBJ2-1,TRBV28
TGTGCCAGCAGCACCGGGACAGGGAGGGAAAAACTGTTTTTT,CASSTGTGREKLFF,TRBD1,few,TRBJ1-4,TRBV6-5
TGTGCCATCAGTGACCTAGCGGGGGGATACAATGAGCAGTTCTTC,CAISDLAGGYNEQFF,TRBD2,.,TRBJ2-1,TRBV10-3
TGTGCCAGCAGCGTTCCCCTGGCCCACTCTGGGGCCAACGTCCTGACTTTC,CASSVPLAHSGANVLTF,.,.,TRBJ2-6,TRBV9
TGTGCCAGCACCCAGTGGTGGTCCCTCAATCAGCCCCAGCATTTT,CASTQWWSLNQPQHF,.,.,TRBJ1-5,TRBV28
TGTGCCAGCAGCCCGCTAGCGGGAGCTTACAATGAGCAGTTCTTC,CASSPLAGAYNEQFF,TRBD2,.,TRBJ2-1,TRBV7-9
TGTGCCAGCATCTGGGGGGGCCTGAGGGACACTGAAGCTTTCTTT,CASIWGGLRDTEAFF,.,.,TRBJ1-1,TRBV28
TGTGCCAGCAGCTTCTGGCGGGAGACAGATGAGCAGTTCTTC,CASSFWRETDEQFF,TRBD2,.,TRBJ2-1,TRBV7-2
TGTGCCAGCAGCCAGGTTAGGTCTAGCGGAAACTACGAGCAGTACTTC,CASSQVRSSGNYEQYF,TRBD2,.,TRBJ2-7,TRBV7-9
TGTGCCAGCAGGGACGGGGGGCAGCCCCAGCATTTT,CASRDGGQPQHF,.,few,TRBJ1-5,TRBV7-9
TGCAGCGTCGAAGGCGGTAACGAGCAGTACTTC,CSVEGGNEQYF,.,few,TRBJ2-7,TRBV29-1
TGTGCCAGCAGCGTAGTAGGACAGGGGGCACCTGGGGCCAACGTCCTGACTTTC,CASSVVGQGAPGANVLTF,TRBD1,.,TRBJ2-6,TRBV9
TGCGCCAGCAGCCAAGCCCTACTACTAGCGGGGGGCACAGATACGCAGTATTTT,CASSQALLLAGGTDTQYF,TRBD2,once,TRBJ2-3,TRBV4-1
TGTGCCAGCAGCCTCCCCAGGGGTGGCTACACCTTC,CASSLPRGGYTF,.,.,TRBJ1-2,TRBV7-8
TGTGCCAGCAGCCAACTAGCGGGAGCAACCGGGGAGCTGTTTTTT,CASSQLAGATGELFF,TRBD2,few,TRBJ2-2,TRBV4-2
TGTGCCACCAGCAGAGCCCAGGGCGCTGGGGCCAACGTCCTGACTTTC,CATSRAQGAGANVLTF,.,few,TRBJ2-6,TRBV15
TGTGCCAGCAGTTTATCCGCCGGGGGGAACGAGCAGTACTTC,CASSLSAGGNEQYF,TRBD2,.,TRBJ2-7,TRBV27
TGTGCCAGCAGCTTGTGGGGGGAGGACTACAATGAGCAGTTCTTC,CASSLWGEDYNEQFF,.,.,TRBJ2-1,TRBV5-8
TGTGCCAGTAGTACCACGGGACAGGCTTTCTATGGCTACACCTTC,CASSTTGQAFYGYTF,TRBD1,.,TRBJ1-2,TRBV19
TGTGCCAGCCGGCTAGCGGGGGGCGGGACAGATACGCAGTATTTT,CASRLAGGGTDTQYF,TRBD2,.,TRBJ2-3,TRBV6-5
TGTGCCAGTAGTATAAACACCCTCACAGATACGCAGTATTTT,CASSINTLTDTQYF,.,few,TRBJ2-3,TRBV19
TGTGCCAGTAACCCGACAGGGGCCTACAATGAGCAGTTCTTC,CASNPTGAYNEQFF,TRBD1,.,TRBJ2-1,TRBV19
TGTGCCAGCAAATTGACGGCGGGAGGGCCATACGAGCAGTACTTC,CASKLTAGGPYEQYF,TRBD2,.,TRBJ2-7,TRBV6-1
TGTGCCAGCAGTGCCCGTTACATGGGGGGGAAGCAAGAGACCCAGTACTTC,CASSARYMGGKQETQYF,TRBD2,.,TRBJ2-5,TRBV27
TGTGCCAGCAGCCCACGCCGTTCTGACAGGGGGCGAGGCGACACCATATATTTT,CASSPRRSDRGRGDTIYF,TRBD1,few,TRBJ1-3,TRBV7-9
TGTGCCAGCAGCGTAGGCGCAGGGTCTTTCAATCAGCCCCAGCATTTT,CASSVGAGSFNQPQHF,.,.,TRBJ1-5,TRBV9
TGTGCCAGCAGCTTAGGGCCGGGGGAGGGGGAAGATACGCAGTATTTT,CASSLGPGEGEDTQYF,.,few,TRBJ2-3,TRBV7-8
TGTGCCAGCAGCCTGGGACAGACGAACACCGGGGAGCTGTTTTTT,CASSLGQTNTGELFF,TRBD1,few,TRBJ2-2,TRBV7-9
TGTGCCAGCAGCCCCGGAACTAGATTAGGCACAGATACGCAGTATTTT,CASSPGTRLGTDTQYF,.,few,TRBJ2-3,TRBV7-9
TGCGCCAGCAGCCAGCACCGGGACAGGGAGGGTACGCAGTATTTT,CASSQHRDREGTQYF,TRBD1,few,TRBJ2-3,TRBV4-1
TGTGCCAGCTCAAACGGGGTTGCTGGAAACACCATATATTTT,CASSNGVAGNTIYF,.,few,TRBJ1-3,TRBV18
TGTGCCAGCAGCTTGGCCCGGGCAGGGTGGGATGAAAAACTGTTTTTT,CASSLARAGWDEKLFF,.,few,TRBJ1-4,TRBV5-8